Described below is a single T cell receptor (beta chain) sequence and its context. Its antigen is unidentified. The sample is drawn from a study of T cells in Graves' hyperthyroidism and ophthalmopathy. Individuals with ophthalmopathy presented a Clinical Activity Score of at least 3, a NOSPECS grade of at least 4 and a duration under 3 months. The authors obtained PBMCs from 10 ml of fresh peripheral blood. From RNA transcripts, TCR beta CDR3 regions were amplified. Initially, a first-round RT-PCR of the TCR CDR3 employed the HTBI primer set. Each CDR3 protein gets one entry after TCRdb re-called the multiplex PCR reads with MiXCR. The repertoire consists of 490,000 or so distinct CDR3 sequences, with less than 20% occurring once and the leading ten covering 47%. Germline V gives CDR1 DFQATT, CDR2 SNEGSKA (reference sequence). CDR3 size: 16 residues. Losses at the gene ends were 0 bases for V and 2 bases for J; bases not matched to a gene: 7.

Study observations and caveats: Most thyroid clonotypes expanded above 0.001 were also detected in blood.

This TCR derives from a man between 40 and 49 years old with Graves' ophthalmopathy. Sequencing used blood. This sequence joins TRBV20-1 and TRBJ1-5, with 7 positions matching TRBD1. The CDR3 nucleotides are TGCAGTGCTAGAGATGGCAGGGGGGGGGGCAATCAGCCCCAGCATTTT. The encoded protein is CSARDGRGGGNQPQHF.